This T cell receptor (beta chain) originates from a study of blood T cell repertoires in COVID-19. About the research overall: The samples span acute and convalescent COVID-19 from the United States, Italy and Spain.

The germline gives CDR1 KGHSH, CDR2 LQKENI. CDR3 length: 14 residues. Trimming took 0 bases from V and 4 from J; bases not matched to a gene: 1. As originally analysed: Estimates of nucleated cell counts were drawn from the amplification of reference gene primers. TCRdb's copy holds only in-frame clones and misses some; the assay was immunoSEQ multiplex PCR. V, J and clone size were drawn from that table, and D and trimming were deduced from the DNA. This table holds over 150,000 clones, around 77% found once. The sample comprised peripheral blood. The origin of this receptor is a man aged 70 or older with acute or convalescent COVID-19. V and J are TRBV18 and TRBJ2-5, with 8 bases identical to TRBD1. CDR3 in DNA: TGTGCCAGCTCACCACCGGGGACAGGAGAGACCCAGTACTTC. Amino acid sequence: CASSPPGTGETQYF.